This T cell receptor (beta chain) was obtained from a study of T cell repertoires in urothelial bladder cancer (dated by TCRdb to the late 2010s). Background on the whole study: Of the approximately 12 resected lesions, three were clinical stage cT0, three were cTa, three were cT1, and three were cT2 or greater. The study compared TCR repertoire clonality in bladder tumors with that in benign bladder inflammation. A total of twelve patients who had bladder lesions and were undergoing transurethral resection were prospectively identified. Over 9 resected bladder lesions were studied, comprising urothelial carcinoma (UC+) and benign (UC-) specimens. The paper as a whole reports these results and caveats: Urothelial carcinoma specimens had fewer T cells than benign specimens, with medians of about 5,000 and 25,000. Median tumor infiltrating lymphocyte percentage was 1.5% to 2.5% in carcinoma specimens and around 12% in benign specimens. In carcinoma specimens, up to 17% of infiltrating lymphocytes were accounted for by a single T-cell clone, compared with roughly 2% in benign specimens.

The germline ends are 13 bases apart after V is trimmed by 2 bases and J by 8 bases. As encoded in the germline V gene, CDR1 is WSHSY while CDR2 is SAAADI. CDR3 length: 14 amino acids, cysteine to phenylalanine. Kept here is only the CDR3 DNA, which spans 42 bases and is read in frame from base 1. Specimens classed as benign (UC-) were resected bladder lesions that contained no urothelial carcinoma. Bladder lesion specimens were obtained at transurethral resection and were stored at -80C. From bladder specimens obtained at transurethral resection, DNA was extracted. The immunoSEQ assay was used to sequence the CDR3 region of the TCR beta chain. The paper's processing steps were these. For every specimen, the T-cell fraction, clonal dominance and maximum TCR clone frequency were calculated. The source is immuneACCESS, and TCRdb retained only in-frame sequences with V and J called. Part of the clones is not carried over; for the studies checked, unresolved V genes explain less than half of this, and the remainder is unexplained. Clone size and the V and J calls come from that table; the DNA yielded D and trimming. This sample holds approximately 11,000 clones; around 65% were observed only once. The leading ten clones occupy 6.5% to 8.5% of the sample.

A note on this clone: It lacks a known antigen. Base-call qualities are not available, and no considerably larger clone is one nucleotide away.

The sequenced sample consisted of tumor-infiltrating cells from bladder cancer. The sequence joins TRBV10-2 to TRBJ2-4; the D gene is perhaps TRBD2, on 6 matching bases. The receptor comes from a human donor with a benign inflammatory bladder lesion. The bases are TGCGCCAGCAGTGAGGGGTGGGGCGGGGACATTCAGTACTTC. It translates to CASSEGWGGDIQYF.